This record concerns one TCR beta chain sequence. The data derive from a study of blood T cell repertoires in COVID-19. In the study overall: T cells, B-cell-depleted T cells, or PBMCs provided the cDNA or gDNA that served as material.

Per the original data handling: By means of reference gene primer amplification, nucleated cell counts were estimated. Clones were read by immunoSEQ multiplex PCR, and TCRdb kept only the in-frame ones, dropping some. V and J calls and clone size are given by that table; D and trimming were obtained from the DNA. This sample has about 480,000 clones; 75% to 90% occur once, and the top ten carry 0.75% to 0.9%. Enrollment of patients from Seattle took place during active infection, with longitudinal follow-up. The CDR3 runs to 14 residues. The germline V gene encodes CDR1 LNHDA and CDR2 SQIVND (reference sequence). V gave up 6 bases and J gave up 4 bases; unmatched junction bases: 6.

The source of this sequence is a man younger than 30 with COVID-19, enrolled during active disease. The chain couples TRBV19 to TRBJ2-7, with 10 bases identical to TRBD1. What was sequenced was peripheral blood. The CDR3 spells CASRDRGSIYEQYF. The CDR3 DNA is TGTGCCAGTAGGGACAGGGGGTCCATTTACGAGCAGTACTTC.